This TCR beta chain came from a study of cytomegalovirus exposure and HLA in healthy donors. On the study more broadly: Early release data held about 92 million unique TCRs from HLA-typed donors.

PCR employed 60 Vbeta and 13 Jbeta primers. Only in-frame clones appear in the TCRdb table, and some are missing; sequencing was by immunoSEQ multiplex PCR. The sample holds more than 110,000 clones, around 79% seen once. Germline V lookup: CDR1 SEHNR, CDR2 FQNEAQ (reference sequence). After removal of 6 bases from V and 14 bases from J, the junction contained 7 bases not matched to a gene. The CDR3 loop spans 11 amino acids. V usage is TRBV7-9 and J usage is TRBJ2-3, with 8 nucleotides matching TRBD1. The sample was PBMCs. The TCR sequence derives from a male donor in good health and CMV-seronegative. CDR3 amino acids: CASSPGQGGYF. DNA for the CDR3: TGTGCCAGCAGTCCTGGACAGGGCGGGTATTTT.